This T cell receptor (beta chain) came from a study of blood T cells in healthy people across ages. As for this clonotype: Its specificity is not known.

The authors ran a second PCR of roughly 6 to 12 cycles using a sample-barcoded 5' primer and a J-beta primer mix. Each cDNA molecule, via a template-switch adaptor with 12 random nucleotides, was tagged. In TCRdb, the 5' RACE reads were re-called with MiXCR into one record per CDR3 protein. The sample records hundreds of thousands of distinct CDR3 sequences, roughly 53% being singletons. From germline, CDR1 is MNHEY and CDR2 SVGAGI. This CDR3 comprises 14 residues. The germline V and J ends were trimmed by 8 bases and 5 bases, with 15 bases remaining between them. Study findings and constraints: With donor CMV status unknown, expanded clonotype changes were possibly confounded.

The material sequenced was blood. The sequence derives from a man between 60 and 75 years old in good health. J is TRBJ2-2 and V is TRBV6-5; D may be TRBD2 (6 bases). The CDR3, as DNA: TGTGCCAGCCGCCGGGACTTTTTGACCGGGGAGCTGTTTTTT. It yields the protein CASRRDFLTGELFF.